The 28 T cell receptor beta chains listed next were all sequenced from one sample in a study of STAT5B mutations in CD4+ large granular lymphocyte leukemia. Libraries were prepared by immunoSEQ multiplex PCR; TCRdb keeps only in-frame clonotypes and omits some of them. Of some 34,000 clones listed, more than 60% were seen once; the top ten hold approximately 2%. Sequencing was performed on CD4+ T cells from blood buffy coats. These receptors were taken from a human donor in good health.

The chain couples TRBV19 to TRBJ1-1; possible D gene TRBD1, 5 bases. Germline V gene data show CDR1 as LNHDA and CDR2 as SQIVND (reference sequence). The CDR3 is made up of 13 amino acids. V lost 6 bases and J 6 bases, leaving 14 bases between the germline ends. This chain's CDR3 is CASSPGGPPEAFF. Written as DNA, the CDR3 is TGTGCCAGTAGCCCCGGGGGTCCCCCTGAAGCTTTCTTT.

The CDR3 DNA reads as TGTGCCAGCTCACAGGATAGCAATCAGCCCCAGCATTTT. This translates into CASSQDSNQPQHF. V gene TRBV18 combines with J gene TRBJ1-5; D is ambiguous. Deletions cut 4 bases from V and 0 bases from J, with 4 bases between. The CDR3 contains 13 residues. Germline lookup yields CDR1 KGHSH and CDR2 LQKENI. The full variable domain, with the rest looked up from reference TRBV18 and TRBJ1-5, is NAGVMQNPRHLVRRRGQEARLRCSPMKGHSHVYWYRQLPEEGLKFMVYLQKENIIDESGMPKERFSAEFPKEGPSILRIQQVVRGDSAAYFCASSQDSNQPQHFGDGTRLSIL.

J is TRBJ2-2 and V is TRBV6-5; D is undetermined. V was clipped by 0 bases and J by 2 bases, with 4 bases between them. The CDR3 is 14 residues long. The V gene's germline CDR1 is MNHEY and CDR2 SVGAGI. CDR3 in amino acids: CASSYSRNTGELFF. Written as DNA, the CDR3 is TGTGCCAGCAGTTACTCTAGAAACACCGGGGAGCTGTTTTTT.

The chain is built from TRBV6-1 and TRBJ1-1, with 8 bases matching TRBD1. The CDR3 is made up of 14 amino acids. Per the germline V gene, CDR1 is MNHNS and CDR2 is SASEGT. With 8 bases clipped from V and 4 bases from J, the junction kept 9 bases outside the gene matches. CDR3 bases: TGTGCCAGCGTTTCCTCAGGGGGCTTCACTGAAGCTTTCTTT. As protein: CASVSSGGFTEAFF.

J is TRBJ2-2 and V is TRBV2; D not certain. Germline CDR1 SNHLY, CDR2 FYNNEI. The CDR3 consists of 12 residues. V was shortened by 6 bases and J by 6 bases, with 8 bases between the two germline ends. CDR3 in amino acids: CASRNTAGELFF. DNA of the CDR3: TGTGCCAGCAGAAACACGGCCGGGGAGCTGTTTTTT. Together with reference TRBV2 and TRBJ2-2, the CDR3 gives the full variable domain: EPEVTQTPSHQVTQMGQEVILRCVPISNHLYFYWYRQILGQKVEFLVSFYNNEISEKSEIFDDQFSVERPDGSNFTLKIRSTKLEDSAMYFCASRNTAGELFFGEGSRLTVL.

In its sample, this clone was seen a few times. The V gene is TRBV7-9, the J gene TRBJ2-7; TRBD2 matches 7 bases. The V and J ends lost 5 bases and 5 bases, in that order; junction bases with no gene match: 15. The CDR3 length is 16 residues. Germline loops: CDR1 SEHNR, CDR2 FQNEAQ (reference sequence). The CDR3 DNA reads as TGTGCCAGCAGCAATCCAACTGTTCAGCGGGGTAACGAGCAGTACTTC. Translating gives CASSNPTVQRGNEQYF.

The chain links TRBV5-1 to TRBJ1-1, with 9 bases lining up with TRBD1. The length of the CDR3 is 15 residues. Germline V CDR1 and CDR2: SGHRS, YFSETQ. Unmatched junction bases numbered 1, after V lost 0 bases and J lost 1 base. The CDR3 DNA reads TGCGCCAGCAGCTTGGCGGGACAGGGGAACACTGAAGCTTTCTTT. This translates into CASSLAGQGNTEAFF. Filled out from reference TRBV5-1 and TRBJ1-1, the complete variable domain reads KAGVTQTPRYLIKTRGQQVTLSCSPISGHRSVSWYQQTPGQGLQFLFEYFSETQRNKGNFPGRFSGRQFSNSRSEMNVSTLELGDSALYLCASSLAGQGNTEAFFGQGTRLTVV.

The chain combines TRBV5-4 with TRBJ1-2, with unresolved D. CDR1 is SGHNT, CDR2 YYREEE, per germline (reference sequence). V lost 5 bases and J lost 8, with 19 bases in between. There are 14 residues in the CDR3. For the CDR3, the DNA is TGTGCCAGCAGTCAGAACCCCGGGAGGGAGGGCTACACCTTC. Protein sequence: CASSQNPGREGYTF.

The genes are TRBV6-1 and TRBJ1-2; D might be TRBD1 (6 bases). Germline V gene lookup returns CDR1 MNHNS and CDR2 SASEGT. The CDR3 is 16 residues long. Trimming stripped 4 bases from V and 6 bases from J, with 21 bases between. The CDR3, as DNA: TGTGCCAGCAGTGCGGGTCGGAGAGGGGGAATCCATGGCTACACCTTC. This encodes CASSAGRRGGIHGYTF.

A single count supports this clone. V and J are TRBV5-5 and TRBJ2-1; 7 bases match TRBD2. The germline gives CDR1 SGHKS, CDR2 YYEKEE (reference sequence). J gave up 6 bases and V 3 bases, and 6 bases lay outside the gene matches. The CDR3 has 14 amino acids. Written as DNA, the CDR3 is TGTGCCAGCAGCTCGGCGGGGGTTGGCAATGAGCAGTTCTTC. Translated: CASSSAGVGNEQFF. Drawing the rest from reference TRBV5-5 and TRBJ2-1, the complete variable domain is DAGVTQSPTHLIKTRGQQVTLRCSPISGHKSVSWYQQVLGQGPQFIFQYYEKEERGRGNFPDRFSARQFPNYSSELNVNALLLGDSALYLCASSSAGVGNEQFFGPGTRLTVL.

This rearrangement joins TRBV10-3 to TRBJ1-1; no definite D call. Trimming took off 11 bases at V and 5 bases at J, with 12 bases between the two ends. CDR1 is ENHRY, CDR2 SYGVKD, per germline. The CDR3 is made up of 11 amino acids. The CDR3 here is CAAGVETEAFF. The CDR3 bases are TGTGCCGCTGGAGTGGAAACTGAAGCTTTCTTT.

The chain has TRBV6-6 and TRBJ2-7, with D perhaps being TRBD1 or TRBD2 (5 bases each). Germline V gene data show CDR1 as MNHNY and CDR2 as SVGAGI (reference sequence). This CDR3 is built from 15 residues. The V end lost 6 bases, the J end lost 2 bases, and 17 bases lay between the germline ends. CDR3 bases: TGTGCCAGCAGACCACGGGGCCAGGTAACCTACGAGCAGTACTTC. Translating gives CASRPRGQVTYEQYF.

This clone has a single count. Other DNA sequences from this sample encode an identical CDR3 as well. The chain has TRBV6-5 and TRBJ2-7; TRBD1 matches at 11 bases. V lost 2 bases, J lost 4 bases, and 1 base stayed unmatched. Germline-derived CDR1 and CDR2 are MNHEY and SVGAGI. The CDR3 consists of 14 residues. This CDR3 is CASSYGQGAYEQYF. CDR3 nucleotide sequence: TGTGCCAGCAGTTACGGACAGGGGGCTTACGAGCAGTACTTC.

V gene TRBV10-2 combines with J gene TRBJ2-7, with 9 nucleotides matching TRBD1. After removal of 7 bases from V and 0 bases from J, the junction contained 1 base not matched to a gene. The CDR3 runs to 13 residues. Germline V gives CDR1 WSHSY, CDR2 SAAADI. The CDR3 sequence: CASTGQGSYEQYF. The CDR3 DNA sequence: TGCGCCAGCACGGGACAGGGCTCCTACGAGCAGTACTTC.

CDR3 nucleotides: TGTGCCAGCAGTCTCACCCGTGGCGGGGCCAACGTCCTGACTTTC. Protein: CASSLTRGGANVLTF. The chain recombines TRBV27 with TRBJ2-6, with D unclear. The V end was cut by 5 bases, the J end by 4 bases, with 12 bases between. Germline V lookup: CDR1 MNHEY, CDR2 SMNVEV (reference sequence). The CDR3 covers 15 residues.

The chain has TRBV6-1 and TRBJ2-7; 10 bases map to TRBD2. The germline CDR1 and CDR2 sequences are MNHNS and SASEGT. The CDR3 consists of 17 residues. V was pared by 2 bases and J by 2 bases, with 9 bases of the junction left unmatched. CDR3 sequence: CASSELILSGRAYEQYF. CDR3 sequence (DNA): TGTGCCAGCAGTGAACTTATCTTGAGCGGGAGGGCCTACGAGCAGTACTTC.

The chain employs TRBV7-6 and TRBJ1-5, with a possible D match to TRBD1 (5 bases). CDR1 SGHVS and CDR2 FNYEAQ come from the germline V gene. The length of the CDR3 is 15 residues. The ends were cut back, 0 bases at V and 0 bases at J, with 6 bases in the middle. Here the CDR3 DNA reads TGTGCCAGCAGCTTAGCGGGGACTAGCAATCAGCCCCAGCATTTT. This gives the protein CASSLAGTSNQPQHF.

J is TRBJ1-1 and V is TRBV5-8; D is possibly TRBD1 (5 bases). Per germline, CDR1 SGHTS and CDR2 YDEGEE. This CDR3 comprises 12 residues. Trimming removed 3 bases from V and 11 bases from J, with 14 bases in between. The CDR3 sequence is CASSSAGLVAFF. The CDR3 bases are TGTGCCAGCAGCTCAGCAGGGTTGGTCGCTTTCTTT.

CDR3 protein: CAWSVRQGWYGYTF. The CDR3 DNA reads as TGTGCCTGGAGTGTACGACAGGGGTGGTATGGCTACACCTTC. The chain combines TRBV30 with TRBJ1-2, with 8 nucleotides matching TRBD1. Per germline, CDR1 GTSNPN and CDR2 SVGIG (reference sequence). The CDR3 sequence is 14 residues long. V lost 0 bases and J lost 5; bases outside the gene matches: 5.

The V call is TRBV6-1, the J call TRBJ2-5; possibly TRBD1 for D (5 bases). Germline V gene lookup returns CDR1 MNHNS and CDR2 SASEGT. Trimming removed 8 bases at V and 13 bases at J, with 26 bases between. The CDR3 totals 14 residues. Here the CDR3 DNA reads TGTGCCAGCGGCCGACAGATTTTACATACGAGATGGTACTTC. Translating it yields CASGRQILHTRWYF.

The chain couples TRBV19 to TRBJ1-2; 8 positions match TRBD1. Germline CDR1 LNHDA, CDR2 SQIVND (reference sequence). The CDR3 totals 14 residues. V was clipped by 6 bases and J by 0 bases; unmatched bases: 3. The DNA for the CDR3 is TGTGCCAGTAGCGCACAGGGGGCTAACTATGGCTACACCTTC. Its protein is CASSAQGANYGYTF.

Here the CDR3 reads CASSIGTIDTGELFF. In DNA form, the CDR3 reads TGTGCCAGTAGTATTGGGACAATAGACACCGGGGAGCTGTTTTTT. This chain connects TRBV19 to TRBJ2-2; D possibly corresponds to TRBD1 (6 bases). The V end was cut by 3 bases, the J end by 3 bases, with 11 bases between. The CDR3 covers 15 residues. Germline assignment: CDR1 LNHDA and CDR2 SQIVND (reference sequence).

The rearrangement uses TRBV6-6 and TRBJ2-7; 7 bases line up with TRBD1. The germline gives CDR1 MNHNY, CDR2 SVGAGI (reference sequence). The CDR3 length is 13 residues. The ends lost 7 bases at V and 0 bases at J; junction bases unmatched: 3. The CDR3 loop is CASIGTDSYEQYF. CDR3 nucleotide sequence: TGTGCCAGCATAGGGACAGACTCCTACGAGCAGTACTTC.

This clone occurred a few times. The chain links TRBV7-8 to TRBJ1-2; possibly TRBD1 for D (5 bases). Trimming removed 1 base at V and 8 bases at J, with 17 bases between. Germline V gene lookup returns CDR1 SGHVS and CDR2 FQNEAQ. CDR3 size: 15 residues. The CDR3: CASSLDWGRVDGYTF. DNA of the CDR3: TGTGCCAGCAGCTTAGATTGGGGCAGGGTCGACGGCTACACCTTC.

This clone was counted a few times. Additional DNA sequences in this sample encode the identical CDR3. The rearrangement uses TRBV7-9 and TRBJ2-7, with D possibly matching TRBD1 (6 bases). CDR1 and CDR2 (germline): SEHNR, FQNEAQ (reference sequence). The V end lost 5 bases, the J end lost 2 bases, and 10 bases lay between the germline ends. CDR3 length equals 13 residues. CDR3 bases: TGTGCCAGCAGCCCCAGGGGCCCCTACGAGCAGTACTTC. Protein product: CASSPRGPYEQYF.

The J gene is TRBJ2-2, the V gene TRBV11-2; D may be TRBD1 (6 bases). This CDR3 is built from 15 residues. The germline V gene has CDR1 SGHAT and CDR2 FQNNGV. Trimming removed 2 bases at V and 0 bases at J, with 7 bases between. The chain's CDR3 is CASSLRDTNTGELFF. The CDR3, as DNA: TGTGCCAGCAGCTTACGGGACACGAACACCGGGGAGCTGTTTTTT.

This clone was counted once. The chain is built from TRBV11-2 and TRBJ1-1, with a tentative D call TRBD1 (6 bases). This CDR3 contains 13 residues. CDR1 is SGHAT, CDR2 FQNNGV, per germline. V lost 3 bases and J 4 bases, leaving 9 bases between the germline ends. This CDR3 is CASSFNRVTEAFF. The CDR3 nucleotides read TGTGCCAGCAGCTTTAACAGGGTCACTGAAGCTTTCTTT.

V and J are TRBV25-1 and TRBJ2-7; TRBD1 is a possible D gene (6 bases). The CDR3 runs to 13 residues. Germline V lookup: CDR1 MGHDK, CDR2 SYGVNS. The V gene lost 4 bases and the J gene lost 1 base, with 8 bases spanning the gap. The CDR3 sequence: CASSVTGSYEQYF. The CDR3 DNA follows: TGTGCCAGCAGTGTTACAGGGTCCTACGAGCAGTACTTC.